This record covers a single TCR beta chain. Trimming cost V 10 bases and J 5 bases; bases outside gene matches: 5. Germline V CDR1 and CDR2: MRHNA, SNTAGT. The CDR3 contains 12 residues. This sample is drawn from a study of cytomegalovirus exposure and HLA in healthy donors. A multiplex PCR was run with 60 Vbeta primers and 13 Jbeta primers. Libraries were prepared by immunoSEQ multiplex PCR; TCRdb keeps only in-frame clonotypes and omits some of them. The sample contains 110,000 to 150,000 clones, roughly 85% of which appear only once. The sequence came from a woman aged 25 to 39 in good health and CMV-seronegative. The rearrangement joins TRBV6-4 to TRBJ2-1, with 7 bases aligning to TRBD1. The specimen sequenced was PBMCs. The CDR3 loop reads CATRGLHNEQFF. The CDR3 DNA is TGTGCCACAAGGGGGCTTCACAATGAGCAGTTCTTC.